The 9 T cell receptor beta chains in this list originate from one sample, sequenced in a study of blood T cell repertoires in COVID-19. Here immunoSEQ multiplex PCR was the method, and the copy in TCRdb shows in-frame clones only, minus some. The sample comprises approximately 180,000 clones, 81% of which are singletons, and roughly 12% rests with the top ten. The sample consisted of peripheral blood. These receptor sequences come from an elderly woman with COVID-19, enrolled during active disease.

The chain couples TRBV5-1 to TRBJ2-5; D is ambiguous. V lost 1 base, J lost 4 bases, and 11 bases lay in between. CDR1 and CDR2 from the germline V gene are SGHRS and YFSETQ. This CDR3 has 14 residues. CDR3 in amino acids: CASSLIGSGETQYF. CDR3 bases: TGCGCCAGCAGCTTGATTGGGTCAGGAGAGACCCAGTACTTC.

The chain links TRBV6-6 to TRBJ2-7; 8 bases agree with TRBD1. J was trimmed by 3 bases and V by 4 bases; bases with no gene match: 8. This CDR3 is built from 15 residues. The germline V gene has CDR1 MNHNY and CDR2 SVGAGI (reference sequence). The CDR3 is CASSLPGTGLYEQYF. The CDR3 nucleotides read TGTGCCAGCAGTTTACCCGGGACAGGCCTCTACGAGCAGTACTTC.

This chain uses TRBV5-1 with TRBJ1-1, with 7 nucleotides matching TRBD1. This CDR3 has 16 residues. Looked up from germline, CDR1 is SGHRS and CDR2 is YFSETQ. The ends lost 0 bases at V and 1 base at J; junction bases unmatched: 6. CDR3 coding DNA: TGCGCCAGCAGCTTGGCCGCGACAGGGAGGAACACTGAAGCTTTCTTT. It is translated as CASSLAATGRNTEAFF. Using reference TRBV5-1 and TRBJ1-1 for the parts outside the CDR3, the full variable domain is KAGVTQTPRYLIKTRGQQVTLSCSPISGHRSVSWYQQTPGQGLQFLFEYFSETQRNKGNFPGRFSGRQFSNSRSEMNVSTLELGDSALYLCASSLAATGRNTEAFFGQGTRLTVV.

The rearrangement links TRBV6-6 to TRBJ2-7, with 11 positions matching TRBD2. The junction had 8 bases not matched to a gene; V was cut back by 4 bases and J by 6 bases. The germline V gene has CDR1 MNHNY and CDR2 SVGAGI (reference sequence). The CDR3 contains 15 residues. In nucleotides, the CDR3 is TGTGCCAGCAGTTTCACTAGCGGGAGACTCGGCGAGCAGTACTTC. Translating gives CASSFTSGRLGEQYF.

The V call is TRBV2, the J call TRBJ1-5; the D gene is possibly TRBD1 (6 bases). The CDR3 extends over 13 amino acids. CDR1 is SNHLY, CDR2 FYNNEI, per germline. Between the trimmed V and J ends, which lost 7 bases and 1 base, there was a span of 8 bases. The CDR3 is CASKGGSNQPQHF. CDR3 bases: TGTGCCAGCAAGGGGGGGAGCAATCAGCCCCAGCATTTT. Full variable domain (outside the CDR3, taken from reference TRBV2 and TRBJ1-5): EPEVTQTPSHQVTQMGQEVILRCVPISNHLYFYWYRQILGQKVEFLVSFYNNEISEKSEIFDDQFSVERPDGSNFTLKIRSTKLEDSAMYFCASKGGSNQPQHFGDGTRLSIL.

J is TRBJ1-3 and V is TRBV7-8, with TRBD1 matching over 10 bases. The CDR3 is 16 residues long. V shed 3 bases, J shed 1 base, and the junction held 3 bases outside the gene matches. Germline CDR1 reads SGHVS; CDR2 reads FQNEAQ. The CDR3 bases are TGTGCCAGCAGCTTGACAGGGGGCAATTCTGGAAACACCATATATTTT. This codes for CASSLTGGNSGNTIYF.

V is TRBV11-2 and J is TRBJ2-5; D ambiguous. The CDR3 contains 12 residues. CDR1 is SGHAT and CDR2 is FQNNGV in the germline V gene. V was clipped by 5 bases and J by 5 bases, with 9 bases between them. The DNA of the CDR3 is TGTGCCAGCAGCCTGACCGGGGAGACCCAGTACTTC. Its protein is CASSLTGETQYF.

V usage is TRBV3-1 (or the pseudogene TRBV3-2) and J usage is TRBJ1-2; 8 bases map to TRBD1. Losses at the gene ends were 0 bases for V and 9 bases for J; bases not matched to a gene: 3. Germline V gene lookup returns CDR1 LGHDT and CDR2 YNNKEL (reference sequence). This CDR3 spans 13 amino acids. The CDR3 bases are TGTGCCAGCAGCCAAGAGGCAGGGGGCCGCTACACCTTC. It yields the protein CASSQEAGGRYTF.

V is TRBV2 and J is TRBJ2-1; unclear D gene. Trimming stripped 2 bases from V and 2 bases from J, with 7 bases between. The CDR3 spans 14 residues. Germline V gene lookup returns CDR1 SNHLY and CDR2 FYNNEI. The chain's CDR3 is CASSELTTYNEQFF. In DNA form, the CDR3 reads TGTGCCAGCAGTGAACTTACAACCTACAATGAGCAGTTCTTC.